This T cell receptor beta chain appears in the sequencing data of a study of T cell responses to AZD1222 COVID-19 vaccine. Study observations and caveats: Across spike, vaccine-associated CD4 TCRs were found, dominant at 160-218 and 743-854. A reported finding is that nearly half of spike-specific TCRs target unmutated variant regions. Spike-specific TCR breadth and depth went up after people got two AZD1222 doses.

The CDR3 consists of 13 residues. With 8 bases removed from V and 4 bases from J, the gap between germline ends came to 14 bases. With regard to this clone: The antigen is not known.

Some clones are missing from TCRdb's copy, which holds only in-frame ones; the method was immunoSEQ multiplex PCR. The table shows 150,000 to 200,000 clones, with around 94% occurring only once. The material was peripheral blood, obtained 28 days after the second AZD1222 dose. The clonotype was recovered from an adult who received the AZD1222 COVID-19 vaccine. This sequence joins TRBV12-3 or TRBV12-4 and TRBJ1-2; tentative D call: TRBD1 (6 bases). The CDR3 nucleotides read TGTGCCAGCGGGGGGGCCAACCCCTATGGCTACACCTTC. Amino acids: CASGGANPYGYTF.